This T cell receptor beta chain was found in a study of T cells expressing NK-cell markers. TCRdb re-analyzed the 5' RACE reads; it lists each CDR3 protein once, without DNA. This table holds over 100,000 distinct CDR3 sequences. CDR3 length equals 11 residues. Germline values: CDR1 SQVTM, CDR2 ANQGSEA. V and J are TRBV29-1 and TRBJ1-2; without DNA, the TCRdb call of TRBD1 cannot be checked. The clonotype was recovered from a woman between 18 and 70 years old in good health. The sequenced sample was blood T cells: a sorted CD56 or NKG2C T cell subset, CD4+ or CD8+ T cells, or bulk PBMC T cells (not recorded which). The CDR3 protein is CSVGQGYGYTF.